A selection of T cell receptor beta chains follows, all from one sample in a study of metastatic and nonmetastatic thyroid tumors. Through MiXCR, TCRdb re-clonotyped the PCR reads. This table holds roughly 39,000 clones, around half found once. The sequenced material came from tumor tissue. These receptors came from a male donor with papillary thyroid cancer or a benign thyroid nodule (not recorded which). Some clones in this sample may be carry-over from other donors' samples. The CDR3 runs from the conserved cysteine through the conserved F or W. D genes are given only for firm matches. Some rows mark clone size as missing; the rest say once, few, many or name a class of expanded clone.

D: TRBD1
J: TRBJ2-5
V: TRBV5-1
size: NA
DNA: TGCGCCAGCAGCTGGCACGGGACAGGTCCACAGGAGACCCAGTACTTC
CDR3: CASSWHGTGPQETQYF

D: TRBD1
J: TRBJ2-7
V: TRBV19
size: NA
DNA: TGTGCCAGTAGTGGTGGACAGGTTTCCTACGAGCAGTACTTC
CDR3: CASSGGQVSYEQYF

D: NA
J: TRBJ2-2
V: TRBV6-1
size: few
DNA: TGTGCCAGCAGCATCGTTAGCGGAGGGGCGAACACCGGGGAGCTGTTTTTT
CDR3: CASSIVSGGANTGELFF

D: NA
J: TRBJ2-7
V: TRBV28
size: NA
DNA: TGTGCCAGCAGCCCCAGGGACGGCGACTACGAGCAGTACTTC
CDR3: CASSPRDGDYEQYF

D: NA
J: TRBJ2-5
V: TRBV7-8
size: NA
DNA: TGTGCCAGCAGCCCCTGGGGCGGGAAGGAGCAAGAGACCCAGTACTTC
CDR3: CASSPWGGKEQETQYF

D: TRBD1
J: TRBJ1-1
V: TRBV18
size: NA
DNA: TGTGCCAGCTCACTAGGGACAGTTGAAGCTTTCTTT
CDR3: CASSLGTVEAFF

D: NA
J: TRBJ1-2
V: TRBV11-3
size: NA
DNA: TGTGCCAGCAGCTTAAACACAGAAAACTATGGCTACACCTTC
CDR3: CASSLNTENYGYTF

D: NA
J: TRBJ2-7
V: TRBV4-3
size: NA
DNA: TGCGCCAGCAGCCAAGAGACGTCCTCTCGCTACGAGCAGTACTTC
CDR3: CASSQETSSRYEQYF

D: TRBD2
J: TRBJ2-7
V: TRBV20-1
size: NA
DNA: TGCAGTGCTAGACCTAGCGGGGAGCCCTACGAGCAGTACTTC
CDR3: CSARPSGEPYEQYF

D: NA
J: TRBJ2-1
V: TRBV7-3
size: few
DNA: TGTGCCAGTCTTGATGGGTTCTTC
CDR3: CASLDGFF

D: NA
J: TRBJ2-7
V: TRBV20-1
size: many
DNA: TGCAGTGCTAGAGATTTTAAAAGTAGTACTAGCTACGAGCAGTACTTC
CDR3: CSARDFKSSTSYEQYF

D: NA
J: TRBJ1-1
V: TRBV30
size: many
DNA: TGTGCCTGGGTGAGGGCCACTGAAGCTTTCTTT
CDR3: CAWVRATEAFF

D: NA
J: TRBJ1-5
V: TRBV4-2
size: NA
DNA: TGTGCCAGCAGCCAAGAGAGGGTTTCTCAGCCCCAGCATTTT
CDR3: CASSQERVSQPQHF

D: NA
J: TRBJ2-7
V: TRBV27
size: few
DNA: TGTGCCAGCAGTAGTAGGGAGCAGTACTTC
CDR3: CASSSREQYF

D: NA
J: TRBJ1-6
V: TRBV5-1
size: NA
DNA: TGCGCCAGCAGCTTGGGGCAGGGAGATTCACCCCTCCACTTT
CDR3: CASSLGQGDSPLHF

D: TRBD1
J: TRBJ2-5
V: TRBV24-1
size: medium-sized
DNA: TGTGCCACCAGTGATTCCCGGGACAGGTTCCAAGAGACCCAGTACTTC
CDR3: CATSDSRDRFQETQYF